The clone carrying this T cell receptor (beta chain) was counted many times. The antigen is not known. V lost 2 bases, J lost 9 bases, and 17 bases lay in between. There are 15 residues in the CDR3. Germline V CDR1 and CDR2: SGHTA, FQGNSA. The data stem from a study of identical twins. Study-wide points: Memory repertoires showed no such pattern, whereas abundant cord blood beta clonotypes carried fewer insertions. Sequences that were out-of-frame, alpha and twin-shared displayed an excess of low generation probability.

A universal primer site arose from template switching, and cDNA bore unique molecular identifiers. TCRdb reprocessed the 5' RACE reads with MiXCR, giving one entry per CDR3 protein. The sample comprises approximately 1.8 million distinct CDR3 sequences, under 35% of which are singletons, and 0.25% to 0.3% rests with the top ten. This clonotype originated in a newborn girl in good health. V is TRBV7-2 and J is TRBJ2-1, with D unresolved. Sample: cord blood. CDR3 sequence (DNA): TGTGCCAGCAGCTTAAGCAAGAACGAACGGAGTGAGCAGTTCTTC. Translated: CASSLSKNERSEQFF.